These 18 T cell receptor beta chains share one sample of origin, sequenced in a study of blood T cell repertoires in COVID-19. Measured with immunoSEQ multiplex PCR; TCRdb has only the in-frame clones, and not every one. This table holds roughly 280,000 clones, less than 85% found once. Source material: peripheral blood. The source of these receptors is a man in his 60s who had recovered from COVID-19.

J is TRBJ2-3 and V is TRBV4-1; 8 positions match TRBD2. Germline V lookup: CDR1 MGHRA, CDR2 YSYEKL. V trimming: 0 bases; J trimming: 6 bases; junction bases outside the gene matches: 11. The CDR3 loop spans 17 amino acids. In nucleotides, the CDR3 is TGCGCCAGCAGCCAAGAAAGTAGCGGGGACTTCCAGGATACGCAGTATTTT. This encodes CASSQESSGDFQDTQYF.

The CDR3 region is CASSKVGARMNTEAFF. CDR3 coding DNA: TGTGCCAGTAGTAAGGTGGGGGCAAGGATGAACACTGAAGCTTTCTTT. This chain links TRBV19 with TRBJ1-1; D is perhaps TRBD1 (6 bases). This CDR3 region has 16 residues. Looked up from germline, CDR1 is LNHDA and CDR2 is SQIVND (reference sequence). Trimming left V 4 bases short and J 0 bases short, with 15 bases between.

This chain uses TRBV27 with TRBJ2-1; 8 nucleotides line up with TRBD2. Germline values: CDR1 MNHEY, CDR2 SMNVEV (reference sequence). Germline trimming cut 4 bases from V and 4 bases from J; bases unmatched to any gene: 9. CDR3 size: 16 residues. In DNA form, the CDR3 reads TGTGCCAGCAGTTCCCTCGAGCGGGAGACGTACAATGAGCAGTTCTTC. Translation: CASSSLERETYNEQFF.

J is TRBJ2-5 and V is TRBV7-2; weak D call: TRBD2 (5 bases). The V end was cut by 5 bases, the J end by 1 base, with 11 bases between. The CDR3 runs 14 residues. The germline V gene has CDR1 SGHTA and CDR2 FQGNSA. The CDR3 reads CASSPGRGQETQYF. The CDR3 DNA reads as TGTGCCAGCAGCCCCGGCCGGGGCCAAGAGACCCAGTACTTC. Filled out from reference TRBV7-2 and TRBJ2-5, the complete variable domain reads GAGVSQSPSNKVTEKGKDVELRCDPISGHTALYWYRQSLGQGLEFLIYFQGNSAPDKSGLPSDRFSAERTGGSVSTLTIQRTQQEDSAVYLCASSPGRGQETQYFGPGTRLLVL.

The genes are TRBV12-3 or TRBV12-4 and TRBJ1-2, with 7 bases that match TRBD1. The CDR3 is made up of 12 amino acids. V trimming: 6 bases; J trimming: 7 bases; junction bases outside the gene matches: 5. CDR3 DNA sequence: TGTGCCAGCAGCATACAGGGGTCTGGCTACACCTTC. Amino acid sequence: CASSIQGSGYTF.

This chain connects TRBV18 to TRBJ2-7, with 7 bases aligning to TRBD1. Looked up from germline, CDR1 is KGHSH and CDR2 is LQKENI. V lost 2 bases and J lost 4; bases outside the gene matches: 5. The CDR3 has 14 residues. The CDR3 loop is CASSPNRGSYEQYF. CDR3 in DNA: TGTGCCAGCTCACCAAACAGGGGCTCTTACGAGCAGTACTTC.

This rearrangement joins TRBV28 to TRBJ1-1; TRBD1 agrees at 7 bases. The CDR3 spans 14 residues. From germline, CDR1 is MDHEN and CDR2 SYDVKM. With 7 bases clipped from V and 4 bases from J, the junction kept 9 bases outside the gene matches. The DNA of the CDR3 is TGTGCCAGCACCGGGACAGCAAGGGGCACTGAAGCTTTCTTT. Encoded protein: CASTGTARGTEAFF.

The gene calls are TRBV5-1 and TRBJ1-6; a possible D gene is TRBD1 (5 bases). The CDR3 contains 15 residues. The germline V gene encodes CDR1 SGHRS and CDR2 YFSETQ. With 7 bases removed from V and 2 bases from J, the gap between germline ends came to 13 bases. The CDR3 region has the DNA TGCGCCAGCTCGGGTGGGGGGACCTATAATTCACCCCTCCACTTT. Its translation is CASSGGGTYNSPLHF.

This clone was counted ten times or more. The chain is built from TRBV28 and TRBJ1-2; D is uncertain. This CDR3 has 15 amino acids. The V gene's germline CDR1 is MDHEN and CDR2 SYDVKM. Trimming stripped 5 bases from V and 3 bases from J, with 16 bases between. Here the CDR3 DNA reads TGTGCCAGCAGTGAGTTGGGAGGGATCGACTATGGCTACACCTTC. Protein: CASSELGGIDYGYTF.

V and J are TRBV7-9 and TRBJ1-1, with 7 bases aligning to TRBD1. Germline V gene lookup returns CDR1 SEHNR and CDR2 FQNEAQ (reference sequence). With V trimmed by 7 bases and J by 1 base, 9 bases remained unmatched. CDR3 length: 15 amino acids. CDR3 in DNA: TGTGCCAGCATCAACCAGGGACAGCAGAACACTGAAGCTTTCTTT. This translates into CASINQGQQNTEAFF.

This clone was counted once. This CDR3 reads CASSSRDRDTEAFF. The CDR3 coding sequence is TGCGCCAGCAGTTCCCGGGACAGGGACACTGAAGCTTTCTTT. The chain recombines TRBV5-1 with TRBJ1-1, with 9 bases lining up with TRBD1. The CDR3 sequence is 14 residues long. The junction had 5 bases not matched to a gene; V was cut back by 5 bases and J by 3 bases. The V gene's germline CDR1 is SGHRS and CDR2 YFSETQ. Filled out from reference TRBV5-1 and TRBJ1-1, the complete variable domain reads KAGVTQTPRYLIKTRGQQVTLSCSPISGHRSVSWYQQTPGQGLQFLFEYFSETQRNKGNFPGRFSGRQFSNSRSEMNVSTLELGDSALYLCASSSRDRDTEAFFGQGTRLTVV.

This rearrangement joins TRBV3-1 (or the pseudogene TRBV3-2) to TRBJ2-5; 12 nucleotides match TRBD2. V trimming: 4 bases; J trimming: 0 bases; junction bases outside the gene matches: 9. Germline V lookup: CDR1 LGHDT, CDR2 YNNKEL (reference sequence). The CDR3 consists of 18 residues. CDR3 sequence reads: CASSRRLAGARYQETQYF. The DNA for the CDR3 is TGTGCCAGCAGCCGAAGACTAGCGGGAGCCAGGTACCAAGAGACCCAGTACTTC.

This chain connects TRBV19 to TRBJ1-1; 8 nucleotides align to TRBD1. Germline CDR1 and CDR2: LNHDA and SQIVND (reference sequence). V lost 7 bases, J lost 6 bases, and 10 bases stayed unmatched. This CDR3 spans 14 amino acids. Here the CDR3 reads CASKNRGDGAEAFF. CDR3 nucleotide sequence: TGTGCCAGTAAGAACAGGGGGGATGGCGCTGAAGCTTTCTTT. The entire variable domain, with the rest obtained from reference TRBV19 and TRBJ1-1, is as follows: DGGITQSPKYLFRKEGQNVTLSCEQNLNHDAMYWYRQDPGQGLRLIYYSQIVNDFQKGDIAEGYSVSREKKESFPLTVTSAQKNPTAFYLCASKNRGDGAEAFFGQGTRLTVV.

The V and J genes are TRBV3-1 (or the pseudogene TRBV3-2) and TRBJ2-5; TRBD2 might be the D (6 bases). Looked up from germline, CDR1 is LGHDT and CDR2 is YNNKEL (reference sequence). The CDR3 is made up of 17 amino acids. With 0 bases removed from V and 2 bases from J, the gap between germline ends came to 16 bases. The CDR3 reads CASSQDTLGGKQETQYF. Written as DNA, the CDR3 is TGTGCCAGCAGCCAAGACACCCTCGGCGGGAAACAAGAGACCCAGTACTTC.

The rearrangement links TRBV5-4 to TRBJ2-3, with 8 positions matching TRBD1. The J segment lost 3 bases and the V segment lost 3 bases, leaving 3 bases of the junction unmatched. This CDR3 contains 14 residues. Germline V gives CDR1 SGHNT, CDR2 YYREEE (reference sequence). DNA of the CDR3: TGTGCCAGCAGCTGGCGGACAGGGACAGATACGCAGTATTTT. It codes for CASSWRTGTDTQYF.

This clone was recorded a few times. The genes are TRBV21-1 and TRBJ1-5; the DNA was not compared with TRBD1, the D call given in the table. TRBV21-1 is classified as a pseudogene. The CDR3 extends over 14 amino acids. As DNA, the CDR3 is TGTGCCAGCAGCAAACGAACAGGGAGCGAGCCCCAGCATTTT. Protein: CASSKRTGSEPQHF.

CDR3 nucleotide sequence: TGTGCCAGCAGTGGGCCGATCGATTTGAACACTGAAGCTTTCTTT. It encodes CASSGPIDLNTEAFF. V and J are TRBV25-1 and TRBJ1-1, with no clear D. The CDR3 is 15 residues long. V lost 4 bases, J lost 0 bases, and 12 bases lay in between. Germline values: CDR1 MGHDK, CDR2 SYGVNS.

The V gene is TRBV19, the J gene TRBJ1-2, with a possible D match to TRBD1 (6 bases). CDR1 is LNHDA, CDR2 SQIVND, per germline (reference sequence). The CDR3 is 14 residues long. V lost 6 bases and J 8 bases, leaving 19 bases between the germline ends. The chain's CDR3 is CASSPGRGAQGYTF. CDR3 in DNA: TGTGCCAGTAGCCCCGGGCGGGGGGCTCAAGGCTACACCTTC.